A single sample gave rise to the 30 T cell receptor beta chains below, sequenced in a study of vaccination and CD4 T cells after COVID-19. Cultured CD4+ T cell DNA underwent sequencing with the Oncomine TCR Beta short-read assay. TCRdb passed the PCR reads through MiXCR, listing each CDR3 protein once. The table shows some 7,700 distinct CDR3 sequences, with around 62% occurring only once. The sample's treatment: roughly ten-day PBMC culture with coronavirus spike peptide pools or control peptides (ViraFEST assay). Their antigens remain unidentified. The specimen was cultured CD4+ T cells from blood, collected after SARS-CoV-2 vaccination. The receptors originated from a human donor with COVID-19.

The chain has TRBV25-1 and TRBJ1-5; D unclear. The V gene's germline CDR1 is MGHDK and CDR2 SYGVNS. CDR3 length: 15 residues. Trimming shortened V by 6 bases and J by 1 base, and 13 bases separated the two germline ends. CDR3 loop: CASSGWSGSNQPQHF. The CDR3 nucleotides read TGTGCCAGCAGCGGGTGGTCCGGCAGCAATCAGCCCCAGCATTTT. Variable domain in full (rest from reference TRBV25-1 and TRBJ1-5): EADIYQTPRYLVIGTGKKITLECSQTMGHDKMYWYQQDPGMELHLIHYSYGVNSTEKGDLSSESTVSRIRTEHFPLTLESARPSHTSQYLCASSGWSGSNQPQHFGDGTRLSIL.

The gene calls are TRBV30 and TRBJ1-2, with D unclear. Germline values: CDR1 GTSNPN, CDR2 SVGIG (reference sequence). The length of the CDR3 is 11 residues. V gave up 0 bases and J gave up 8 bases, with 7 bases separating them. The CDR3 sequence is CAWSVSAGYTF. In nucleotides, the CDR3 is TGTGCCTGGAGTGTAAGCGCAGGCTACACCTTC.

The chain couples TRBV12-3 or TRBV12-4 to TRBJ2-7; 8 bases are a match to TRBD2. The J segment lost 5 bases and the V segment lost 6 bases, leaving 12 bases of the junction unmatched. This CDR3 has 15 residues. The CDR3 nucleotides are TGTGCCAGCAGCCGACCCGGACTAGCTTTGGACGAGCAGTACTTC. It translates to CASSRPGLALDEQYF.

This chain uses TRBV6-5 with TRBJ2-1, with TRBD1 matching 7 bases. Trimming took 0 bases from V and 5 from J; bases not matched to a gene: 4. Germline V gene lookup returns CDR1 MNHEY and CDR2 SVGAGI. The CDR3 covers 15 residues. The CDR3 loop is CASSYSGTADNEQFF. CDR3 sequence (DNA): TGTGCCAGCAGTTACTCGGGGACAGCTGACAATGAGCAGTTCTTC.

This clonotype showed up just once. The chain carries TRBV18 and TRBJ1-5; D gene unclear. Germline assignment: CDR1 KGHSH and CDR2 LQKENI. The germline V and J ends were trimmed by 3 bases and 7 bases, with 10 bases remaining between them. This CDR3 has 13 residues. The CDR3: CASSPSSGQPQHF. CDR3 nucleotides: TGTGCCAGCTCACCTTCATCCGGGCAGCCCCAGCATTTT.

V usage is TRBV29-1 and J usage is TRBJ1-2; D is unresolved. Deletions cut 7 bases from V and 0 bases from J, with 9 bases between. Germline lookup yields CDR1 SQVTM and CDR2 ANQGSEA. CDR3 size: 12 residues. The CDR3 region is CSAARANYGYTF. The CDR3 DNA follows: TGCAGCGCGGCTCGAGCTAACTATGGCTACACCTTC. The full variable domain, rest sourced from reference TRBV29-1 and TRBJ1-2, is SAVISQKPSRDICQRGTSLTIQCQVDSQVTMMFWYRQQPGQSLTLIATANQGSEATYESGFVIDKFPISRPNLTFSTLTVSNMSPEDSSIYLCSAARANYGYTFGSGTRLTVV.

V usage is TRBV5-4 and J usage is TRBJ1-2, with a tentative D call TRBD1 (5 bases). With 4 bases removed from V and 2 bases from J, the gap between germline ends came to 15 bases. The germline V gene encodes CDR1 SGHNT and CDR2 YYREEE (reference sequence). CDR3 size: 15 residues. DNA of the CDR3: TGTGCCAGCAGCCCTCAGGGCGGGGCAAACTATGGCTACACCTTC. This sequence encodes CASSPQGGANYGYTF. The full variable domain, its missing parts supplied by reference TRBV5-4 and TRBJ1-2, is ETGVTQSPTHLIKTRGQQVTLRCSSQSGHNTVSWYQQALGQGPQFIFQYYREEENGRGNFPPRFSGLQFPNYSSELNVNALELDDSALYLCASSPQGGANYGYTFGSGTRLTVV.

J is TRBJ1-5 and V is TRBV12-3 or TRBV12-4; a possible D gene is TRBD1 (6 bases). CDR3 length: 14 amino acids. The germline V and J ends were trimmed by 6 bases and 4 bases, with 13 bases remaining between them. This CDR3 is CASSLGAMNQPQHF. CDR3 DNA sequence: TGTGCCAGCAGCCTGGGGGCTATGAATCAGCCCCAGCATTTT.

This CDR3 reads CASSPQAETTSPLHF. The CDR3 DNA sequence: TGTGCCAGTAGCCCCCAGGCAGAGACCACCTCACCCCTCCACTTT. The chain combines TRBV19 with TRBJ1-6; no definite D call. From germline, CDR1 is LNHDA and CDR2 SQIVND (reference sequence). The CDR3 loop spans 15 amino acids. V lost 6 bases and J lost 10, with 19 bases in between.

V and J are TRBV7-2 and TRBJ1-2; TRBD1 matches at 8 bases. Germline CDR1 reads SGHTA; CDR2 reads FQGNSA. This CDR3 spans 14 amino acids. The junction had 8 bases not matched to a gene; V was cut back by 7 bases and J by 4 bases. For the CDR3, the DNA is TGTGCCAGCACCGAGGAGGGACAGGTCTATGGCTACACCTTC. Translation: CASTEEGQVYGYTF.

The rearrangement links TRBV28 to TRBJ1-1; 7 bases map to TRBD1. Germline CDR1 reads MDHEN; CDR2 reads SYDVKM. With V trimmed by 5 bases and J by 0 bases, 6 bases remained unmatched. The CDR3 is 15 amino acids. The CDR3 region has the DNA TGTGCCAGCAGTCGGACAGGAACTATGAACACTGAAGCTTTCTTT. Its translation: CASSRTGTMNTEAFF.

The chain couples TRBV24-1 to TRBJ2-7, with 10 bases aligning to TRBD1. Looked up from germline, CDR1 is KGHDR and CDR2 is SFDVKD. The CDR3 totals 16 residues. Trimming cost V 4 bases and J 8 bases; bases outside gene matches: 13. The CDR3 sequence: CATSDSPGQGREKQYF. CDR3 DNA sequence: TGTGCCACCAGTGACTCACCGGGACAGGGGAGGGAAAAGCAGTACTTC.

CDR3 region: CASSETRRTEAFF. The CDR3 coding sequence is TGTGCCAGCAGTGAAACGAGACGCACTGAAGCTTTCTTT. The chain has TRBV6-1 and TRBJ1-1; D is ambiguous. V shed 2 bases and J shed 4 bases, with 8 bases lying between them. Germline loops: CDR1 MNHNS, CDR2 SASEGT. This CDR3 is 13 amino acids long.

The J gene is TRBJ1-2, the V gene TRBV29-1; 8 nucleotides align to TRBD1. Germline V lookup: CDR1 SQVTM, CDR2 ANQGSEA. The length of the CDR3 is 23 residues. The V and J ends lost 4 bases and 3 bases, in that order; junction bases with no gene match: 34. In nucleotides, the CDR3 is TGCAGCGTTGCCACCCCAGGGGGACAGGATGGGAAAGGGGCAGGTCTTCTCGACTATGGCTACACCTTC. This encodes CSVATPGGQDGKGAGLLDYGYTF.

In DNA, the CDR3 is TGTGCCAGCACCGGCGGGGTAAGCACAGATACGCAGTATTTT. Its protein is CASTGGVSTDTQYF. The chain joins TRBV12-3 or TRBV12-4 to TRBJ2-3, with a possible D match to TRBD2 (6 bases). The CDR3 extends over 14 amino acids. The V and J ends lost 7 bases and 0 bases respectively, with 11 bases between them.

The chain has TRBV7-2 and TRBJ1-6, with D hard to call. V was trimmed by 3 bases and J by 8 bases, leaving 8 bases between them. The CDR3 loop spans 13 amino acids. Germline loops: CDR1 SGHTA, CDR2 FQGNSA. The CDR3 sequence: CASSLAQDSPLHF. The CDR3 DNA follows: TGTGCCAGCAGCTTGGCGCAGGATTCACCCCTCCACTTT.

The rearrangement uses TRBV5-8 and TRBJ1-5, with D unresolved. V was clipped by 1 base and J by 3 bases, with 8 bases between them. This CDR3 region has 14 residues. Per germline, CDR1 SGHTS and CDR2 YDEGEE. The CDR3 sequence: CASSLWDDNQPQHF. The CDR3 DNA reads as TGTGCCAGCAGCTTGTGGGATGACAATCAGCCCCAGCATTTT.

V gene TRBV7-2 combines with J gene TRBJ1-2, with 8 nucleotides matching TRBD1. Germline V gives CDR1 SGHTA, CDR2 FQGNSA. After removal of 2 bases from V and 6 bases from J, the junction contained 11 bases not matched to a gene. The CDR3 is made up of 16 amino acids. The CDR3 sequence is CASSLIPDRANDGYTF. CDR3 DNA sequence: TGTGCCAGCAGCTTAATCCCGGACAGGGCGAATGATGGCTACACCTTC.

The V call is TRBV6-1, the J call TRBJ2-2, with D maybe TRBD2 (7 bases). Germline CDR1 and CDR2: MNHNS and SASEGT. The CDR3 sequence is 16 residues long. Trimming cost V 5 bases and J 4 bases, with 17 bases left between them. The CDR3 DNA sequence: TGTGCCAGCAGTACTGGGCGGGGGCTGAGCACCGGGGAGCTGTTTTTT. Its protein is CASSTGRGLSTGELFF.

This clonotype has more than one count but fewer than ten. The chain links TRBV7-9 to TRBJ1-2; D not certain. Trimming cost V 1 base and J 3 bases, with 3 bases left between them. This CDR3 has 12 amino acids. Germline CDR1 reads SEHNR; CDR2 reads FQNEAQ (reference sequence). This CDR3 is CASSLGDYGYTF. Written as DNA, the CDR3 is TGTGCCAGCAGCTTAGGTGACTATGGCTACACCTTC.

V gene TRBV6-2 or TRBV6-3 combines with J gene TRBJ2-5; tentative D call: TRBD1 (6 bases). This CDR3 contains 13 residues. CDR1 is MNHEY, CDR2 SVGEGT, per germline. Trimming removed 6 bases at V and 3 bases at J, with 11 bases between. In DNA, the CDR3 is TGTGCCAGCAGCGTAGGGACAAAAGAGACCCAGTACTTC. This encodes CASSVGTKETQYF.

This clonotype came up a few times. The CDR3 spells CAWGRQSATHGYTF. The CDR3 coding sequence is TGTGCCTGGGGAAGGCAGTCAGCAACTCATGGCTACACCTTC. The chain has TRBV30 and TRBJ1-2; D is ambiguous. The CDR3 length is 14 residues. V gave up 5 bases and J gave up 6 bases, with 19 bases separating them. Germline CDR1 GTSNPN, CDR2 SVGIG (reference sequence). The whole variable domain, filled in from reference TRBV30 and TRBJ1-2, reads SQTIHQWPATLVQPVGSPLSLECTVEGTSNPNLYWYRQAAGRGLQLLFYSVGIGQISSEVPQNLSASRPQDRQFILSSKKLLLSDSGFYLCAWGRQSATHGYTFGSGTRLTVV.

This clonotype was counted between two and nine times. The genes are TRBV6-2 or TRBV6-3 and TRBJ1-2, with no clear D. This CDR3 is 13 amino acids long. Germline CDR1 reads MNHEY; CDR2 reads SVGEGT. Trimming cost V 0 bases and J 8 bases, with 10 bases left between them. CDR3 in amino acids: CASSYSVSSGYTF. CDR3 nucleotide sequence: TGTGCCAGCAGTTACTCGGTCAGTAGCGGCTACACCTTC.

Only one count was recorded for this clonotype. One end of the junction fails to match germline, which may point to a read error. DNA of the CDR3: TGCAGTGCATGGACAGGGGCGGGAGGCTTCACCTTC. Translation gives CSAWTGAGGFTF. The chain combines TRBV20-1 with TRBJ1-2; TRBD1 matches 9 bases. Germline V gene lookup returns CDR1 DFQATT and CDR2 SNEGSKA (reference sequence). The CDR3 covers 12 residues.

This clonotype was found a few times. The chain employs TRBV27 and TRBJ1-1; D remains unclear. The length of the CDR3 is 13 residues. The germline V gene has CDR1 MNHEY and CDR2 SMNVEV (reference sequence). The V end was cut by 3 bases, the J end by 3 bases, with 8 bases between. The CDR3 reads CASSFTRDTEAFF. CDR3 DNA: TGTGCCAGCAGTTTTACCCGGGACACTGAAGCTTTCTTT.

The chain has TRBV11-3 and TRBJ1-2, with a tentative D call TRBD1 (6 bases). The V gene's germline CDR1 is SGHNT and CDR2 YENEEA. Trimming took off 5 bases at V and 2 bases at J, with 12 bases between the two ends. The CDR3 sequence is 14 residues long. This chain's CDR3 is CASSHVGANYGYTF. For the CDR3, the DNA is TGTGCCAGCAGCCATGTGGGGGCCAACTATGGCTACACCTTC.

Only one count was recorded for this clonotype. The chain has TRBV6-1 and TRBJ1-5, with TRBD1 identical over 7 bases. Germline V CDR1 and CDR2: MNHNS, SASEGT. V was pared by 5 bases and J by 0 bases, with 13 bases of the junction left unmatched. The CDR3 has 18 residues. The CDR3 here is CASSPLHRDRDSNQPQHF. The CDR3 nucleotides read TGTGCCAGCAGTCCCCTCCACCGGGACAGAGATAGCAATCAGCCCCAGCATTTT.

The rearrangement uses TRBV11-3 and TRBJ2-5; maybe TRBD1 (6 bases). V was shortened by 2 bases and J by 3 bases, with 13 bases between the two germline ends. There are 15 residues in the CDR3. The germline gives CDR1 SGHNT, CDR2 YENEEA. The DNA for the CDR3 is TGTGCCAGCAGCTTAACCAGGGGCTTTAAAGAGACCCAGTACTTC. It encodes CASSLTRGFKETQYF.

V is TRBV20-1 and J is TRBJ1-6; maybe TRBD1 (6 bases). The CDR3 contains 15 residues. Trimming pared 0 bases from V and 10 bases from J, leaving 16 bases between. The germline V gene encodes CDR1 DFQATT and CDR2 SNEGSKA (reference sequence). The DNA for the CDR3 is TGCAGTGCTAGAGACGGGACAAAGGTATCGTCACCCCTCCACTTT. Encoded protein: CSARDGTKVSSPLHF.

This clonotype has only a few counts. This sequence joins TRBV20-1 and TRBJ1-5; D gene ambiguous. Germline CDR1 reads DFQATT; CDR2 reads SNEGSKA (reference sequence). V lost 4 bases and J 5 bases, leaving 9 bases between the germline ends. CDR3 length: 12 residues. CDR3 nucleotides: TGCAGTGCTAAACGCAAAGATCAGCCCCAGCATTTT. This gives the protein CSAKRKDQPQHF.